Below, 10 T cell receptor beta chains from the same sample are listed, as sequenced in a study of blood T cell repertoires in COVID-19. TCRdb's copy holds only in-frame clones and misses some; the assay was immunoSEQ multiplex PCR. This table has tens of thousands of clones, 88% appearing once. The sequenced sample consisted of peripheral blood. All receptors derive from a human donor in a cohort sampled during active COVID-19.

This clone came up a few times. The chain is built from TRBV7-2 and TRBJ1-5; no clear D. Germline V lookup: CDR1 SGHTA, CDR2 FQGNSA. V lost 1 base and J 4 bases, leaving 11 bases between the germline ends. This CDR3 contains 15 residues. In DNA, the CDR3 is TGTGCCAGCAGCTTAGGGCTGGTCAGGAATCAGCCCCAGCATTTT. This gives the protein CASSLGLVRNQPQHF.

J is TRBJ2-1 and V is TRBV6-5; 7 bases match TRBD1. CDR1 is MNHEY, CDR2 SVGAGI, per germline. CDR3 length equals 14 residues. J gave up 4 bases and V 6 bases, and 6 bases lay outside the gene matches. CDR3 loop: CASRGQVTYNEQFF. The CDR3 nucleotides are TGTGCCAGCAGAGGACAGGTCACTTACAATGAGCAGTTCTTC.

The V call is TRBV29-1, the J call TRBJ2-7, with 12 bases matching TRBD2. The CDR3 totals 15 residues. Trimming cost V 4 bases and J 7 bases; bases outside gene matches: 11. The V gene's germline CDR1 is SQVTM and CDR2 ANQGSEA. The CDR3 here is CSVAGSSGGVREQYF. DNA for the CDR3: TGCAGCGTTGCTGGTTCTAGCGGGGGGGTTCGGGAGCAGTACTTC.

The V and J genes are TRBV20-1 and TRBJ2-1; 7 bases are shared with TRBD2. This CDR3 comprises 13 residues. The germline CDR1 and CDR2 sequences are DFQATT and SNEGSKA (reference sequence). Trimming removed 3 bases from V and 4 bases from J; junction bases left unmatched: 3. The CDR3 sequence: CSASGGSYNEQFF. CDR3 bases: TGCAGTGCTAGTGGCGGGAGTTACAATGAGCAGTTCTTC.

This clone occurred a few times. This sequence joins TRBV30 and TRBJ2-1; 8 bases match TRBD2. The germline V gene encodes CDR1 GTSNPN and CDR2 SVGIG (reference sequence). This CDR3 region has 14 residues. J was trimmed by 7 bases and V by 6 bases; bases with no gene match: 11. The CDR3 DNA is TGTGCCTGTATTAAGCGGGAGAGGGCGAATGAGCAGTTCTTC. Its protein is CACIKRERANEQFF.

The chain links TRBV7-2 to TRBJ2-1, with 15 bases that match TRBD2. The CDR3 has 16 amino acids. V was pared by 5 bases and J by 8 bases, with 7 bases of the junction left unmatched. The germline gives CDR1 SGHTA, CDR2 FQGNSA. CDR3 sequence (DNA): TGTGCCAGCAGCCCACCCGGACTAGCGGGGGGGTATGAGCAGTTCTTC. The encoded protein is CASSPPGLAGGYEQFF.

The V gene is TRBV7-2, the J gene TRBJ2-1; 10 bases agree with TRBD2. The CDR3 is 15 residues long. Trimming at V came to 1 base and at J to 7 bases, leaving 4 bases not matched to a gene. Germline CDR1 reads SGHTA; CDR2 reads FQGNSA. In DNA form, the CDR3 reads TGTGCCAGCAGCTTAGTGAGCGGGGGGGCGAATGAGCAGTTCTTC. As protein: CASSLVSGGANEQFF. Looking up the rest from reference TRBV7-2 and TRBJ2-1 gives the full variable domain: GAGVSQSPSNKVTEKGKDVELRCDPISGHTALYWYRQSLGQGLEFLIYFQGNSAPDKSGLPSDRFSAERTGGSVSTLTIQRTQQEDSAVYLCASSLVSGGANEQFFGPGTRLTVL.

This sequence joins TRBV7-2 and TRBJ1-3; D not certain. Trimming left V 0 bases short and J 3 bases short, with 9 bases between. Germline CDR1 reads SGHTA; CDR2 reads FQGNSA. The CDR3 loop spans 15 amino acids. The CDR3 sequence: CASSLATTRGNTIYF. CDR3 DNA sequence: TGTGCCAGCAGCTTAGCGACGACACGTGGAAACACCATATATTTT. Combining the CDR3 with reference TRBV7-2 and TRBJ1-3 gives the whole variable domain GAGVSQSPSNKVTEKGKDVELRCDPISGHTALYWYRQSLGQGLEFLIYFQGNSAPDKSGLPSDRFSAERTGGSVSTLTIQRTQQEDSAVYLCASSLATTRGNTIYFGEGSWLTVV.

By share of the sample, this clone is medium-sized. At one of its ends the junction is not consistent with the germline gene, which may arise from a read error. This chain joins TRBV7-8 and TRBJ1-2, with D possibly being TRBD1 (6 bases). The CDR3 length is 13 residues. Germline CDR1 and CDR2: SGHVS and FQNEAQ. CDR3 loop: CASSSGDNFGYTF. CDR3 in DNA: TGTGCCAGCAGCTCAGGGGACAACTTTGGCTACACCTTC.

The chain carries TRBV27 and TRBJ2-1; TRBD1 agrees at 8 bases. V lost 6 bases and J lost 10; bases outside the gene matches: 8. The CDR3 runs to 13 residues. Germline-derived CDR1 and CDR2 are MNHEY and SMNVEV (reference sequence). CDR3 bases: TGTGCCAGCAGAGAGACAGGGGTCGGCGAGCAGTTCTTC. Amino acids: CASRETGVGEQFF.